These 28 T cell receptor beta chains came from one sample sequenced in a study of blood T cell repertoires in COVID-19 (TCRdb year 2020). The library relied on the immunoSEQ multiplex PCR assay. This is the immuneACCESS table as TCRdb keeps it, with only in-frame sequences that have V and J called. A part of the clones is gone; compared with another copy, unresolved V genes explain less than half, and the rest is unexplained. The sample includes approximately 500,000 clones, with less than 90% observed a single time. The ten top clones hold around 7.8% of the sample. The sequencing sample was made of peripheral blood. Receptor source: a woman between 45 and 60 years old with COVID-19, enrolled during active disease.

A single count supports this clone. The rearrangement links TRBV7-8 to TRBJ1-2, with D unclear. Trimming removed 1 base from V and 5 bases from J, with 8 bases in between. The CDR3 is made up of 13 amino acids. Germline CDR1 SGHVS, CDR2 FQNEAQ. CDR3: CASSLESGYGYTF. CDR3 coding DNA: TGTGCCAGCAGCTTAGAATCCGGGTATGGCTACACCTTC.

The chain is built from TRBV6-5 and TRBJ1-2; D might be TRBD1 (5 bases). Germline assignment: CDR1 MNHEY and CDR2 SVGAGI. CDR3 length: 12 amino acids. V lost 5 bases to trimming and J lost 8 bases, with 12 bases between them. For the CDR3, the DNA is TGTGCCAGCAGTCGACAGCGTTGGGGCTACACCTTC. Translated: CASSRQRWGYTF.

The chain has TRBV5-1 and TRBJ1-1, with 8 bases fitting TRBD1. Germline V gene data show CDR1 as SGHRS and CDR2 as YFSETQ. The CDR3 sequence is 15 residues long. The J segment lost 2 bases and the V segment lost 1 base, leaving 4 bases of the junction unmatched. CDR3 amino acids: CASSLIGQGNTEAFF. The CDR3 coding sequence is TGCGCCAGCAGCTTGATCGGACAGGGAAACACTGAAGCTTTCTTT. Based on the CDR3 plus reference TRBV5-1 and TRBJ1-1, the full variable domain is KAGVTQTPRYLIKTRGQQVTLSCSPISGHRSVSWYQQTPGQGLQFLFEYFSETQRNKGNFPGRFSGRQFSNSRSEMNVSTLELGDSALYLCASSLIGQGNTEAFFGQGTRLTVV.

This chain links TRBV19 with TRBJ1-5; D ambiguous. V lost 4 bases to trimming and J lost 0 bases, with 10 bases between them. Germline values: CDR1 LNHDA, CDR2 SQIVND (reference sequence). The CDR3 extends over 15 amino acids. Here the CDR3 reads CASSSFSDSNQPQHF. The DNA for the CDR3 is TGTGCCAGTAGTAGCTTCAGCGATAGCAATCAGCCCCAGCATTTT.

The chain's CDR3 is CASSLRLAGPTDTQYF. Here the CDR3 DNA reads TGTGCCAGCAGCTTACGGCTAGCGGGGCCCACAGATACGCAGTATTTT. The rearrangement joins TRBV11-2 to TRBJ2-3; TRBD2 aligns across 9 bases. The CDR3 sequence is 16 residues long. CDR1 and CDR2 from the germline V gene are SGHAT and FQNNGV. Losses at the gene ends were 2 bases for V and 2 bases for J; bases not matched to a gene: 5.

V and J are TRBV28 and TRBJ2-7; 8 bases are a match to TRBD1. The CDR3 sequence is 15 residues long. The junction had 7 bases not matched to a gene; V was cut back by 5 bases and J by 1 base. Looked up from germline, CDR1 is MDHEN and CDR2 is SYDVKM. The CDR3 region is CASSPGGLTSYEQYF. CDR3 coding DNA: TGTGCCAGCAGTCCAGGGGGCCTTACATCCTACGAGCAGTACTTC.

This clone came up a few times. J is TRBJ1-5 and V is TRBV19; maybe TRBD1 (5 bases). This CDR3 region has 15 residues. Germline V CDR1 and CDR2: LNHDA, SQIVND (reference sequence). Trimming stripped 5 bases from V and 0 bases from J, with 11 bases between. The CDR3 coding sequence is TGTGCCAGTAGTGCCGGGGGTTATAGCAATCAGCCCCAGCATTTT. Protein sequence: CASSAGGYSNQPQHF.

The chain is built from TRBV15 and TRBJ1-2; 10 nucleotides align to TRBD1. Per germline, CDR1 LNHNV and CDR2 YYDKDF (reference sequence). With V trimmed by 8 bases and J by 2 bases, 14 bases remained unmatched. CDR3 length equals 17 residues. The CDR3 region is CATPGDRGREVNYGYTF. Here the CDR3 DNA reads TGTGCCACCCCCGGGGACAGGGGAAGGGAAGTGAACTATGGCTACACCTTC.

The chain uses TRBV27 and TRBJ2-2, with 8 nucleotides matching TRBD1. The length of the CDR3 is 15 residues. The trim removed 6 bases at V and 5 bases at J, leaving 8 bases unmatched. Germline V gene sequence: CDR1 MNHEY, CDR2 SMNVEV (reference sequence). DNA for the CDR3: TGTGCCAGCAGACCCGGGACAGGTGTTACCGGGGAGCTGTTTTTT. Translation gives CASRPGTGVTGELFF.

The chain recombines TRBV6-1 with TRBJ2-7, with TRBD2 matching over 14 bases. Germline CDR1 is MNHNS and CDR2 is SASEGT. The CDR3 covers 18 residues. V dropped 3 bases and J dropped 2; count of bases not matched to a gene: 9. The CDR3 bases are TGTGCCAGCAGTGATCGTGGACTAGCGGGGGGACATACCTACGAGCAGTACTTC. Its translation: CASSDRGLAGGHTYEQYF.

The chain uses TRBV28 and TRBJ1-1; D call uncertain. The CDR3 has 13 residues. Germline V lookup: CDR1 MDHEN, CDR2 SYDVKM. Trimming stripped 3 bases from V and 6 bases from J, with 11 bases between. The CDR3 loop reads CASSFGKGAEAFF. The CDR3 DNA reads as TGTGCCAGCAGTTTTGGAAAGGGAGCTGAAGCTTTCTTT.

The rearrangement links TRBV2 to TRBJ2-7; D may be TRBD1 (5 bases). The CDR3 length is 11 residues. Germline V lookup: CDR1 SNHLY, CDR2 FYNNEI. Trimming cost V 7 bases and J 5 bases, with 9 bases left between them. Here the CDR3 DNA reads TGTGCCAGCAACAAACAGGACGAGCAGTACTTC. It codes for CASNKQDEQYF. The variable domain in full, with the rest retrieved from reference TRBV2 and TRBJ2-7, is EPEVTQTPSHQVTQMGQEVILRCVPISNHLYFYWYRQILGQKVEFLVSFYNNEISEKSEIFDDQFSVERPDGSNFTLKIRSTKLEDSAMYFCASNKQDEQYFGPGTRLTVT.

The chain carries TRBV6-5 and TRBJ2-5, with a possible D match to TRBD2 (6 bases). The CDR3 is 14 residues long. V lost 2 bases, J lost 3 bases, and 10 bases lay in between. The germline V gene has CDR1 MNHEY and CDR2 SVGAGI. In DNA form, the CDR3 reads TGTGCCAGCAGTTACGGACGGGGGAAAGAGACCCAGTACTTC. This translates into CASSYGRGKETQYF.

The rearrangement joins TRBV19 to TRBJ1-2; TRBD1 matches at 10 bases. The length of the CDR3 is 13 residues. The V gene end was trimmed by 4 bases and the J gene end by 8 bases; junction bases not matched to a gene: 4. Germline lookup yields CDR1 LNHDA and CDR2 SQIVND (reference sequence). The CDR3 coding sequence is TGTGCCAGTAGTACGGGACAGGGGACGGGCTACACCTTC. This encodes CASSTGQGTGYTF.

This clone was seen a few times. The chain is built from TRBV29-1 and TRBJ1-2; 10 positions agree with TRBD1. The germline V gene encodes CDR1 SQVTM and CDR2 ANQGSEA. The CDR3 spans 15 residues. V was clipped by 5 bases and J by 4 bases; unmatched bases: 10. CDR3 loop: CSVFVTGGNTYGYTF. CDR3 DNA: TGCAGCGTTTTCGTGACAGGGGGCAATACCTATGGCTACACCTTC.

The genes are TRBV4-2 and TRBJ1-2; 7 bases line up with TRBD1. Germline-derived CDR1 and CDR2 are LGHNA and YNFKEQ. This CDR3 is 13 amino acids long. V shed 4 bases and J 2 bases; nucleotides not matched to a gene: 1. CDR3 DNA sequence: TGTGCCAGCAGCCTGGACAGGAACTATGGCTACACCTTC. Its translation: CASSLDRNYGYTF.

V is TRBV6-6 and J is TRBJ2-5; TRBD2 is a possible D gene (6 bases). Germline-derived CDR1 and CDR2 are MNHNY and SVGAGI (reference sequence). Trimming took off 5 bases at V and 2 bases at J, with 15 bases between the two ends. The CDR3 covers 15 residues. CDR3: CASSVREALQETQYF. CDR3 bases: TGTGCCAGCAGTGTCAGGGAGGCACTACAAGAGACCCAGTACTTC.

The rearrangement links TRBV6-5 to TRBJ2-7; 8 positions match TRBD2. CDR3 length equals 16 residues. The germline CDR1 and CDR2 sequences are MNHEY and SVGAGI. Trimming removed 4 bases from V and 9 bases from J; junction bases left unmatched: 17. In nucleotides, the CDR3 is TGTGCCAGCAGTTCCGTAGCGGGGCTTGGTCGAGGGGTGCAGTACTTC. It codes for CASSSVAGLGRGVQYF.

The chain carries TRBV5-6 and TRBJ1-2, with a possible D match to TRBD1 (5 bases). V lost 1 base and J 6 bases, leaving 13 bases between the germline ends. This CDR3 comprises 14 residues. CDR1 and CDR2 (germline): SGHDT, YYEEEE. Here the CDR3 DNA reads TGTGCCAGCAGCTTGTTAGGGGCTCGGGATGGCTACACCTTC. Protein: CASSLLGARDGYTF. Filled out from reference TRBV5-6 and TRBJ1-2, the complete variable domain reads DAGVTQSPTHLIKTRGQQVTLRCSPKSGHDTVSWYQQALGQGPQFIFQYYEEEERQRGNFPDRFSGHQFPNYSSELNVNALLLGDSALYLCASSLLGARDGYTFGSGTRLTVV.

The chain recombines TRBV20-1 with TRBJ2-7, with unresolved D. CDR3 length: 11 residues. V was pared by 0 bases and J by 6 bases, with 6 bases between. From germline, CDR1 is DFQATT and CDR2 SNEGSKA (reference sequence). DNA for the CDR3: TGCAGTGCTAGAGATTTCGGCGAGCAGTACTTC. It specifies CSARDFGEQYF.

The genes are TRBV5-6 and TRBJ2-2; no firm D call. Trimming removed 3 bases at V and 0 bases at J, with 9 bases between. Germline lookup yields CDR1 SGHDT and CDR2 YYEEEE. The CDR3 runs 15 residues. DNA for the CDR3: TGTGCCAGCAGCTCAATCCGGGCGAACACCGGGGAGCTGTTTTTT. Its protein product is CASSSIRANTGELFF.

This chain's CDR3 is CSSDREEVYF. CDR3 bases: TGCAGCTCAGATAGGGAGGAGGTGTACTTC. The V and J genes are TRBV29-1 and TRBJ2-7; TRBD2 is a possible D gene (6 bases). The germline V gene encodes CDR1 SQVTM and CDR2 ANQGSEA. V lost 8 bases and J 12 bases, leaving 17 bases between the germline ends. This CDR3 region has 10 residues.

This chain links TRBV19 with TRBJ1-3; D possibly corresponds to TRBD1 (6 bases). CDR1 LNHDA and CDR2 SQIVND come from the germline V gene (reference sequence). This CDR3 has 16 amino acids. Between the trimmed V and J ends, which lost 10 bases and 0 bases, there was a span of 19 bases. The CDR3 is CATPFPDRSSGNTIYF. The CDR3 DNA is TGTGCCACCCCTTTCCCCGACAGGAGCTCTGGAAACACCATATATTTT.

The rearrangement links TRBV3-1 (or the pseudogene TRBV3-2) to TRBJ1-4, with 7 bases aligning to TRBD1. After removal of 2 bases from V and 4 bases from J, the junction contained 16 bases not matched to a gene. The CDR3 has 19 residues. The germline V gene encodes CDR1 LGHDT and CDR2 YNNKEL (reference sequence). The CDR3 loop reads CASSQPGQLTSSFNEKLFF. For the CDR3, the DNA is TGTGCCAGCAGCCAACCGGGACAGTTGACCTCGTCCTTTAATGAAAAACTGTTTTTT.

This chain connects TRBV7-5 to TRBJ2-1; the table calls TRBD2, which could not be checked here. TRBV7-5 is annotated as a pseudogene. This CDR3 contains 10 residues. CDR3 protein: CASSFSEQFF. CDR3 nucleotides: TGTGCCAGCAGCTTTAGTGAGCAGTTCTTC.

J is TRBJ1-1 and V is TRBV5-1; D possibly corresponds to TRBD1 (5 bases). This CDR3 region has 15 residues. Deletions cut 7 bases from V and 4 bases from J, with 20 bases between. The germline CDR1 and CDR2 sequences are SGHRS and YFSETQ. This CDR3 reads CASQLPGRGGTEAFF. Here the CDR3 DNA reads TGCGCCAGCCAGCTTCCCGGACGGGGGGGCACTGAAGCTTTCTTT. The complete variable domain, with remaining parts taken from reference TRBV5-1 and TRBJ1-1, reads KAGVTQTPRYLIKTRGQQVTLSCSPISGHRSVSWYQQTPGQGLQFLFEYFSETQRNKGNFPGRFSGRQFSNSRSEMNVSTLELGDSALYLCASQLPGRGGTEAFFGQGTRLTVV.

This clone was picked up a small number of times. The chain combines TRBV19 with TRBJ1-5; TRBD1 agrees at 7 bases. J lost 2 bases, V lost 6 bases, and 4 bases had no gene match. The CDR3 loop spans 14 amino acids. Germline CDR1 LNHDA, CDR2 SQIVND (reference sequence). The DNA of the CDR3 is TGTGCCAGTAGCCAGGGGGGCGGCAATCAGCCCCAGCATTTT. This translates into CASSQGGGNQPQHF.

CDR3 nucleotide sequence: TGCGCCAGCAGCTGGGCGACAGGAGCCTACGAGCAGTACTTC. Its translation: CASSWATGAYEQYF. The V call is TRBV5-1, the J call TRBJ2-7, with a tentative D call TRBD1 (6 bases). V lost 3 bases to trimming and J lost 2 bases, with 12 bases between them. The CDR3 extends over 14 amino acids. Germline loops: CDR1 SGHRS, CDR2 YFSETQ.